The 5 T cell receptor beta chains presented below share a single source sample, sequenced in a study (TCRdb year 2016). The library was produced with RT-PCR. Data came from an Illumina MiSeq. TCRdb trimmed public reads at Q25 via fastp, called clones via MiXCR and kept in-frame beta chains. Rows are combined by CDR3 protein, so each entry shows the most common genes and DNA. The sample table lists about 680,000 distinct CDR3 sequences, about 14% of them with a count of one. Clones ranked in the top ten supply roughly 4% of the sample. The sequenced sample was memory CD4+ T cells from blood. The receptor source for this set is a female donor in good health, serving as a healthy control.

V gene TRBV24-1 combines with J gene TRBJ2-7, with D uncertain. V lost 4 bases and J lost 13, with 16 bases in between. Germline V gives CDR1 KGHDR, CDR2 SFDVKD. The CDR3 spans 12 residues. The CDR3 protein is CATSDPGPTFYF. The DNA for the CDR3 is TGTGCCACCAGTGACCCGGGCCCCACTTTCTACTTC.

V is TRBV30 and J is TRBJ1-3, with a weak D call TRBD1 (5 bases). V dropped 4 bases and J dropped 4 bases, with 14 bases sitting between them. The CDR3 sequence is 14 residues long. Germline loops: CDR1 GTSNPN, CDR2 SVGIG (reference sequence). In DNA, the CDR3 is TGTGCCTGGACGGACACCTTTGTCGGAAACACCATATATTTT. Encoded protein: CAWTDTFVGNTIYF.

This clonotype turned up a few times. The J gene is TRBJ1-2, the V gene TRBV5-5; possibly TRBD1 for D (5 bases). The ends were cut back, 2 bases at V and 5 bases at J, with 16 bases in the middle. Germline-derived CDR1 and CDR2 are SGHKS and YYEKEE (reference sequence). This CDR3 has 15 residues. CDR3 coding DNA: TGTGCCAGCAGCTTCCGGGACGCCGGGACTTATGGCTACACCTTC. It yields the protein CASSFRDAGTYGYTF.

This clonotype was counted between two and nine times. The gene calls are TRBV27 and TRBJ1-6; 7 bases match TRBD1. Germline CDR1 MNHEY, CDR2 SMNVEV (reference sequence). This CDR3 has 15 amino acids. V trimming: 4 bases; J trimming: 9 bases; junction bases outside the gene matches: 9. The CDR3 spells CASSWGQGGTSPLHF. The CDR3 DNA reads TGTGCCAGCAGTTGGGGCCAGGGGGGAACTTCACCCCTCCACTTT.

This sequence joins TRBV5-4 and TRBJ2-5; 9 bases line up with TRBD1. J lost 3 bases, V lost 2 bases, and 8 bases had no gene match. Germline lookup yields CDR1 SGHNT and CDR2 YYREEE (reference sequence). This CDR3 is 16 amino acids long. CDR3 bases: TGTGCCAGCAGCTTCCCCGGGACAGGGCCCGAAGAGACCCAGTACTTC. This codes for CASSFPGTGPEETQYF.